These 3 T cell receptor beta chains were all obtained from the same sample, sequenced in a study of control samples from healthy donors and cancer patients. Clones were read by immunoSEQ multiplex PCR, and TCRdb kept only the in-frame ones, dropping some. The sample lists 55,000 to 90,000 clones, about 87% occurring once. The specimen sequenced was blood. The receptors stem from a middle-aged man in good health.

The rearrangement links TRBV14 to TRBJ2-4; D gene uncertain. CDR3 length: 12 amino acids. Trimming took 0 bases from V and 8 from J, leaving 5 bases between them. The V gene's germline CDR1 is SGHDN and CDR2 FVKESK. The CDR3 sequence is CASSQERHIQYF. CDR3 in DNA: TGTGCCAGCAGCCAAGAGCGCCACATTCAGTACTTC.

This chain connects TRBV29-1 to TRBJ1-2, with TRBD1 matching 9 bases. Germline assignment: CDR1 SQVTM and CDR2 ANQGSEA. Trimming took 6 bases from V and 8 from J; bases not matched to a gene: 7. The CDR3 extends over 12 amino acids. The CDR3 region has the DNA TGCAGCGTGGGACAGGGAGATTTCGGCTACACCTTC. This codes for CSVGQGDFGYTF.

J is TRBJ2-3 and V is TRBV7-2, with D perhaps given as TRBD1 or TRBD2 (6 bases each). Trimming removed 2 bases from V and 6 bases from J, with 12 bases in between. Germline assignment: CDR1 SGHTA and CDR2 FQGNSA. The CDR3 is 14 residues long. The CDR3 nucleotides are TGTGCCAGCAGCTTATGGGGGGCCGCCGATACGCAGTATTTT. It encodes CASSLWGAADTQYF.